This T cell receptor (beta chain) stems from a study of cytomegalovirus exposure and HLA in healthy donors. Across the study: From donors who were HLA-typed, an early data release held 80 million to 95 million unique TCRs.

With 60 Vbeta and 13 Jbeta primers, the PCR was carried out. Repertoires were generated with immunoSEQ multiplex PCR, while TCRdb's copy carries only in-frame clones and drops some. The data contain 100,000 or so clones, approximately 85% of them seen just once; the ten biggest clones take up about 3.4%. V lost 4 bases to trimming and J lost 4 bases; unmatched junction nucleotides: 9. CDR1 and CDR2 from the germline V gene are MDHEN and SYDVKM. The CDR3 covers 16 residues. Sequenced sample: PBMCs. The TCR originated in a man aged 25 to 40 in good health and CMV-seropositive. The genes are TRBV28 and TRBJ1-1; 10 nucleotides match TRBD1. The CDR3 region is CASSYPAGQGTTEAFF. The CDR3 nucleotides are TGTGCCAGCAGTTATCCCGCGGGACAGGGGACCACTGAAGCTTTCTTT.